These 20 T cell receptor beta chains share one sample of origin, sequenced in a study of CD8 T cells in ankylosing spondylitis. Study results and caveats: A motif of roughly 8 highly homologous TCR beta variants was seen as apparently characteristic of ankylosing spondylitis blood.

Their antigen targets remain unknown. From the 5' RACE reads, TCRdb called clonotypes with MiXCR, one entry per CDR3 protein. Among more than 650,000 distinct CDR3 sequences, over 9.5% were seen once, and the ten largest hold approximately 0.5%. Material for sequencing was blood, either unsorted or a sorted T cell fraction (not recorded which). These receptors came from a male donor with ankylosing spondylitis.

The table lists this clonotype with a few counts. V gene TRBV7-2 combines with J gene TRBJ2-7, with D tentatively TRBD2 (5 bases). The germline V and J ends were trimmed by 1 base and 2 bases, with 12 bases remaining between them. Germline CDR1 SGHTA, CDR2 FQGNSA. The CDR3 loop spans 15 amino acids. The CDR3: CASSLGLASPYEQYF. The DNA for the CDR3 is TGTGCCAGCAGCTTAGGGCTAGCTTCACCCTACGAGCAGTACTTC.

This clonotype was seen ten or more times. CDR3 residues: CAISDSGSGETQYF. DNA for the CDR3: TGTGCCATCAGTGATAGTGGATCCGGAGAGACCCAGTACTTC. The chain carries TRBV10-3 and TRBJ2-5; D is undetermined. V was pared by 3 bases and J by 4 bases, with 12 bases between. Per germline, CDR1 ENHRY and CDR2 SYGVKD. This CDR3 region has 14 residues.

The CDR3 bases are TGTGCCAGCTCCTTCTCCTTGGATACGCAGTATTTT. This codes for CASSFSLDTQYF. The chain couples TRBV7-9 to TRBJ2-3; no clear D. The CDR3 is made up of 12 amino acids. Germline V gene sequence: CDR1 SEHNR, CDR2 FQNEAQ (reference sequence). The V and J ends lost 8 bases and 6 bases respectively, with 12 bases between them.

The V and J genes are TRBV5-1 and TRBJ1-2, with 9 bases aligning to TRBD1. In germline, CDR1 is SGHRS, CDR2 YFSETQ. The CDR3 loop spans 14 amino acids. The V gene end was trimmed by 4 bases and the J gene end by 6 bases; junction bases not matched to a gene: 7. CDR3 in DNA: TGCGCCAGCAGCCAGGGACAGGGCGCGGATGGCTACACCTTC. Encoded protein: CASSQGQGADGYTF.

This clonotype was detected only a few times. CDR3 coding DNA: TGCAGTGCCCAATCGAATTCTCGGGCCGGGAGTTCCACAGATACGCAGTATTTT. It codes for CSAQSNSRAGSSTDTQYF. This chain links TRBV20-1 with TRBJ2-3, with D possibly being TRBD2 (6 bases). V was pared by 6 bases and J by 2 bases, with 27 bases between. The CDR3 contains 18 residues. Germline values: CDR1 DFQATT, CDR2 SNEGSKA (reference sequence).

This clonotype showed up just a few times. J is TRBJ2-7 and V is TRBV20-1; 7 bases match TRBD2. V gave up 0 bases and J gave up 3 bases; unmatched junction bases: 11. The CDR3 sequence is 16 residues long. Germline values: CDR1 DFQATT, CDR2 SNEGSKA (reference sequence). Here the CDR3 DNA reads TGCAGTGCTAGAGATGTGTTAGCGGGCCTACTCTACGAGCAGTACTTC. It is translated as CSARDVLAGLLYEQYF.

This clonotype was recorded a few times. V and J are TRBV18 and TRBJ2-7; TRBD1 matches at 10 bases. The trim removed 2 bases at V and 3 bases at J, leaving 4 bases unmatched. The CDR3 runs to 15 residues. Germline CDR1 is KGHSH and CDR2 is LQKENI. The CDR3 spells CASSPGTGEHYEQYF. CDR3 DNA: TGTGCCAGCTCACCAGGGACAGGGGAACACTACGAGCAGTACTTC.

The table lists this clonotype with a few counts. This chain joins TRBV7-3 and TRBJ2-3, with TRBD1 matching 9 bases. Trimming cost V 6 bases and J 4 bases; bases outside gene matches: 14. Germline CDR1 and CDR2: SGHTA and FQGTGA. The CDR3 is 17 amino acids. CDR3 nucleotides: TGTGCCAGCAGGGCCACGCCCGGGACAGGGACGGCAGATACGCAGTATTTT. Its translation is CASRATPGTGTADTQYF.

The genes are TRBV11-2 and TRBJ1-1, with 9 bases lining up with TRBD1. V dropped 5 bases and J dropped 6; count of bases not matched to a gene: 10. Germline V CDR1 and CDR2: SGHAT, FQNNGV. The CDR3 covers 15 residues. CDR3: CASSRRDRVSPEAFF. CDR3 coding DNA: TGTGCCAGCAGCCGTCGGGACAGGGTGAGCCCTGAAGCTTTCTTT.

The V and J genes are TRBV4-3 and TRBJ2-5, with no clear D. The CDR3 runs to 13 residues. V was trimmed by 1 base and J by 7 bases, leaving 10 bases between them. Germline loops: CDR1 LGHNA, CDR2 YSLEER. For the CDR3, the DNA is TGCGCCAGCAGCCAAGGTCGCTATGGGACCCAGTACTTC. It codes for CASSQGRYGTQYF.

CDR3 amino acids: CSVSAGAQETQYF. DNA of the CDR3: TGCAGCGTTTCAGCGGGAGCCCAAGAGACCCAGTACTTC. The chain couples TRBV29-1 to TRBJ2-5, with 8 bases lining up with TRBD2. Germline V gives CDR1 SQVTM, CDR2 ANQGSEA. This CDR3 spans 13 amino acids. V lost 5 bases to trimming and J lost 1 base; unmatched junction nucleotides: 3.

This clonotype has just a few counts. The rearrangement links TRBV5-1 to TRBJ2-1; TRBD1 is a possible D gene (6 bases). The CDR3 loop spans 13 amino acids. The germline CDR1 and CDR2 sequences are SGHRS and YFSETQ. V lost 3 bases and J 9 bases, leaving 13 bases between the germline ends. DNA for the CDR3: TGCGCCAGCAGCTACAGGGTTGGGGCTGAGCAGTTCTTC. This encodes CASSYRVGAEQFF.

The CDR3 reads CASTQPGTGQYEQYF. As DNA, the CDR3 is TGTGCCAGCACTCAACCCGGGACAGGGCAGTACGAGCAGTACTTC. The chain links TRBV6-2 or TRBV6-3 to TRBJ2-7; 9 positions match TRBD1. Germline CDR1 reads MNHEY; CDR2 reads SVGEGT. The CDR3 runs 15 residues. The V segment lost 7 bases and the J segment 4 bases; nucleotides outside the gene matches: 11.

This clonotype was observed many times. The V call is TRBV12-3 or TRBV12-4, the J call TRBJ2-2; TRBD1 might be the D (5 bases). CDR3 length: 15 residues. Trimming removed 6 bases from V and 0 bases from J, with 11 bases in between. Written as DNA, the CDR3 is TGTGCCAGCAGCCCGATAGGGGCGAACACCGGGGAGCTGTTTTTT. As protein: CASSPIGANTGELFF.

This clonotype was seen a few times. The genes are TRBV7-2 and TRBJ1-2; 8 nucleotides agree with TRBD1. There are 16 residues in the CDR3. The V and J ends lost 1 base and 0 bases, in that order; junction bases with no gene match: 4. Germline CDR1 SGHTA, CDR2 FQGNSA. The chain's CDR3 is CASSLGTGTANYGYTF. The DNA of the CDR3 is TGTGCCAGCAGCTTAGGGACAGGGACCGCTAACTATGGCTACACCTTC.

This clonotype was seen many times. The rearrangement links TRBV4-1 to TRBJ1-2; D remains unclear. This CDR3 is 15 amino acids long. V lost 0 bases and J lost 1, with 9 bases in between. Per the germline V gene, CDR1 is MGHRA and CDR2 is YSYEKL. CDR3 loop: CASSQDRNYNYGYTF. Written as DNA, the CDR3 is TGCGCCAGCAGCCAAGACAGGAACTATAACTATGGCTACACCTTC.

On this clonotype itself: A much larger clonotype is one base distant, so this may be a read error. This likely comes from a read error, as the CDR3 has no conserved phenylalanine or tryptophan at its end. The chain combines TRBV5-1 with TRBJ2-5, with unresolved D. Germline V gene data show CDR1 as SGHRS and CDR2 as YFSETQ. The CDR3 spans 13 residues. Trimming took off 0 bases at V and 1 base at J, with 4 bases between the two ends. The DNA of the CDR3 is TGCGCCAGCAGCTTGGATGTCCAAGAGACCCAGTACCTC. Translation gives CASSLDVQETQYL.

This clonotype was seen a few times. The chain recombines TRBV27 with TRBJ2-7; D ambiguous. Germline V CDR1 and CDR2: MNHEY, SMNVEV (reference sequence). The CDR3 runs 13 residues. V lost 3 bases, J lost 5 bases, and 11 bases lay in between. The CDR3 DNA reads TGTGCCAGCAGTTTTCGGCCGACCGACGAGCAGTACTTC. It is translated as CASSFRPTDEQYF.

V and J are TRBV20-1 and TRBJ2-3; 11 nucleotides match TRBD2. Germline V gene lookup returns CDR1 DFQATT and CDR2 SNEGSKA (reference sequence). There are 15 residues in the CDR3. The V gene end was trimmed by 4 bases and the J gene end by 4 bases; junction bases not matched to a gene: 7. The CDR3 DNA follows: TGCAGTGCTAATCGAGTAGCGGGGGGGCCAGATACGCAGTATTTT. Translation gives CSANRVAGGPDTQYF.

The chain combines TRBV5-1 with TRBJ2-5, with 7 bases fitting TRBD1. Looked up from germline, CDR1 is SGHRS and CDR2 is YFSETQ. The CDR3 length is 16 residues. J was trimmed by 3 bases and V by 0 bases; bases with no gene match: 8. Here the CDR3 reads CASSLGTRQGKETQYF. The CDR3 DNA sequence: TGCGCCAGCAGCTTGGGGACTCGACAGGGTAAAGAGACCCAGTACTTC. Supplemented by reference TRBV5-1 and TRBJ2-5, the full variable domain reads KAGVTQTPRYLIKTRGQQVTLSCSPISGHRSVSWYQQTPGQGLQFLFEYFSETQRNKGNFPGRFSGRQFSNSRSEMNVSTLELGDSALYLCASSLGTRQGKETQYFGPGTRLLVL.